One T cell receptor beta chain is described in this entry. Its target is not known. The data were produced by immunoSEQ multiplex PCR, yet TCRdb's version contains in-frame clones alone and is incomplete. Of fewer than 100,000 clones in the sample, 90% to 97% were seen once. Described time point: recipient sample about 28 days before transplant, after cytoreduction. These data belong to a study of T cell clonotyping in hematopoietic cell transplantation. Whole-study context: Pretransplant recipient samples were taken after cytoreduction. Study-wide findings and caveats: Without cell sorting, CD4 versus CD8 contributions remain unresolved.

The germline CDR1 and CDR2 sequences are SGHNT and YENEEA. V shed 3 bases and J shed 3 bases, with 4 bases lying between them. The CDR3 is made up of 12 amino acids. The chain is built from TRBV11-3 and TRBJ2-3, with no clear D. This sequence originates from a woman aged 50 to 65 with acute myeloid leukemia. Some clones in this sample may be carry-over from other donors' samples. Here the sequenced sample was peripheral blood mononuclear cells, taken before stem cell transplant. CDR3 sequence reads: CASSFYTDTQYF. In DNA form, the CDR3 reads TGTGCCAGCAGCTTTTATACAGATACGCAGTATTTT. The full variable domain, rest sourced from reference TRBV11-3 and TRBJ2-3, is EAGVVQSPRYKIIEKKQPVAFWCNPISGHNTLYWYLQNLGQGPELLIRYENEEAVDDSQLPKDRFSAERLKGVDSTLKIQPAELGDSAVYLCASSFYTDTQYFGPGTRLTVL.